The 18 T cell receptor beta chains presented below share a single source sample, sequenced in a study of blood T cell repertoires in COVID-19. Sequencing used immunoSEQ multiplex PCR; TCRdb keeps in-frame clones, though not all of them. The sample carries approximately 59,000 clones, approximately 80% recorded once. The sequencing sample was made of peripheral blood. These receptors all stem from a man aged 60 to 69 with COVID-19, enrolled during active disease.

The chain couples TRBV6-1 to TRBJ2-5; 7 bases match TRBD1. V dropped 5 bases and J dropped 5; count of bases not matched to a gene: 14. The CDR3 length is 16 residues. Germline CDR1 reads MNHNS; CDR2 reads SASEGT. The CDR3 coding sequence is TGTGCCAGCAGTAAAGAGGGACAGCTCTCCGGGGAGACCCAGTACTTC. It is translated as CASSKEGQLSGETQYF.

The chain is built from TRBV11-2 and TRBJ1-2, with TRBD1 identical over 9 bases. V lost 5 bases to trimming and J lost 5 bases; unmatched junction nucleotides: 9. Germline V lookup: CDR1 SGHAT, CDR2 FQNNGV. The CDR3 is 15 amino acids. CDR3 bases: TGTGCCAGCAGCGCGACAGGGGGTAACTATTATGGCTACACCTTC. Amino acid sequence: CASSATGGNYYGYTF.

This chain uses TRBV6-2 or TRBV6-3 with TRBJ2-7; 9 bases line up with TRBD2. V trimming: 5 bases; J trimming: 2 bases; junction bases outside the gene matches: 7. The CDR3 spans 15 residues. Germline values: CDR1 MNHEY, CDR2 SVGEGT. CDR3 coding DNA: TGTGCCAGCAGTGGCTCTGCGGGAGGGCCCTACGAGCAGTACTTC. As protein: CASSGSAGGPYEQYF.

CDR3 protein: CASSVGQAPSELFF. In nucleotides, the CDR3 is TGTGCCAGCAGCGTGGGACAGGCCCCTTCCGAGCTGTTTTTT. This chain joins TRBV9 and TRBJ2-2, with TRBD1 matching 8 bases. CDR3 size: 14 residues. The germline V gene encodes CDR1 SGDLS and CDR2 YYNGEE. Unmatched junction bases numbered 8, after V lost 2 bases and J lost 11 bases.

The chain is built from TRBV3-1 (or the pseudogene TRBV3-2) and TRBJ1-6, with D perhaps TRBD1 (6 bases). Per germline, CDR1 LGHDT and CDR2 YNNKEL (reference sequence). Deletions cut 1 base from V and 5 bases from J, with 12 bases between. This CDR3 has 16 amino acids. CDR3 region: CASSQAGTLDNSPLHF. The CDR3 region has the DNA TGTGCCAGCAGCCAAGCGGGGACACTAGATAATTCACCCCTCCACTTT.

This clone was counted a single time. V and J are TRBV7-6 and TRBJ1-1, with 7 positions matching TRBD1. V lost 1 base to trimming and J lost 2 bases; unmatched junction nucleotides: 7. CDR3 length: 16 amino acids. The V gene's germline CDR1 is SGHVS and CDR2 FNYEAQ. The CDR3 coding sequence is TGTGCCAGCAGCTTAGTGCCCAGGGGGGCCAACACTGAAGCTTTCTTT. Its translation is CASSLVPRGANTEAFF.

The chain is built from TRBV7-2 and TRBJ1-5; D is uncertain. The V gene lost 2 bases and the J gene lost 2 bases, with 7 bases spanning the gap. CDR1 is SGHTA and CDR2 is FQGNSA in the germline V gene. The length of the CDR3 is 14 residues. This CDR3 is CASSLKPGNQPQHF. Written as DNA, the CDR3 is TGTGCCAGCAGCTTAAAACCGGGCAATCAGCCCCAGCATTTT.

CDR3 region: CATRRGSGLGYNEQFF. The CDR3 DNA sequence: TGTGCCACCCGGAGGGGCTCGGGGTTGGGGTACAATGAGCAGTTCTTC. The rearrangement links TRBV27 to TRBJ2-1; a possible D gene is TRBD2 (6 bases). The CDR3 has 16 amino acids. Germline CDR1 MNHEY, CDR2 SMNVEV (reference sequence). V was trimmed by 10 bases and J by 4 bases, leaving 23 bases between them.

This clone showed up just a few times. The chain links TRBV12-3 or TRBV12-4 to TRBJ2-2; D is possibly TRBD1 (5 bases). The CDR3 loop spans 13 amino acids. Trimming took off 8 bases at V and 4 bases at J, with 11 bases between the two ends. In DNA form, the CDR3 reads TGTGCCAGCGTTCGACAGACCACCGGGGAGCTGTTTTTT. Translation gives CASVRQTTGELFF.

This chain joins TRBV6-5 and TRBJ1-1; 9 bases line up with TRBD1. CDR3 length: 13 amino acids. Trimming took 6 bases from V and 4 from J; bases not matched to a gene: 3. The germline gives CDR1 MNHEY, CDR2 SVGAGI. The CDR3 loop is CASSPTGGTEAFF. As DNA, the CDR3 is TGTGCCAGCAGCCCGACAGGGGGCACTGAAGCTTTCTTT.

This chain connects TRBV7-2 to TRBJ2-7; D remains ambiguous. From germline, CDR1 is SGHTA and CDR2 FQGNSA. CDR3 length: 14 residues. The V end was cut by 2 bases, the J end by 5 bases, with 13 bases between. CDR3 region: CASSLIGRIDEQYF. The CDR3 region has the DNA TGTGCCAGCAGCTTAATCGGCAGGATAGACGAGCAGTACTTC.

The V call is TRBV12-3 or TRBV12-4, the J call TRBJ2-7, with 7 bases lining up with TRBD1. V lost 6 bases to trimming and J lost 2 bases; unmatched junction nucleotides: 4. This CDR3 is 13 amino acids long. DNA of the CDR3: TGTGCCAGCAGCTCGGGACAGACCTACGAGCAGTACTTC. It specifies CASSSGQTYEQYF.

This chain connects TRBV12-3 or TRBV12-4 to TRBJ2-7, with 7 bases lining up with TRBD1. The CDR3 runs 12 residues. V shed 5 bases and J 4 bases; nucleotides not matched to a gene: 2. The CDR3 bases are TGTGCCAGCAGTCGACAGGGATACGAGCAGTACTTC. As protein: CASSRQGYEQYF.

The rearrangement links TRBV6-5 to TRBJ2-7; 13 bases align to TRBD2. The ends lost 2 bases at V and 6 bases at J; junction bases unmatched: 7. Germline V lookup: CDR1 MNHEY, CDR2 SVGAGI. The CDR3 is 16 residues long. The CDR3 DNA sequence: TGTGCCAGCAGTTACCGGAAACTAGCGGGGGGGCTCGAGCAGTACTTC. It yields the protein CASSYRKLAGGLEQYF.

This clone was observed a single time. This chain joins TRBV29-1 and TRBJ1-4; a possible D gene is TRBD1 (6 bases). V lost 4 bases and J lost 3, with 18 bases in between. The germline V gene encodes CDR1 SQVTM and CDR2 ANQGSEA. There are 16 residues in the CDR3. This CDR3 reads CSVGWEMDSPNEKLFF. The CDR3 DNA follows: TGCAGCGTTGGTTGGGAAATGGACAGTCCTAATGAAAAACTGTTTTTT. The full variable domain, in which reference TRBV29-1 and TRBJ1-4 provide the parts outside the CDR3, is SAVISQKPSRDICQRGTSLTIQCQVDSQVTMMFWYRQQPGQSLTLIATANQGSEATYESGFVIDKFPISRPNLTFSTLTVSNMSPEDSSIYLCSVGWEMDSPNEKLFFGSGTQLSVL.

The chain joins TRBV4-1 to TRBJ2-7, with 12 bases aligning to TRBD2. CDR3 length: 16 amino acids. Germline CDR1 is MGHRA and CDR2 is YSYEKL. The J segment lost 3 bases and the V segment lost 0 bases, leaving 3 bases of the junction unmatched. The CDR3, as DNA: TGCGCCAGCAGCCAAGAGACTAGCGGGGGTCGCTACGAGCAGTACTTC. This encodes CASSQETSGGRYEQYF.

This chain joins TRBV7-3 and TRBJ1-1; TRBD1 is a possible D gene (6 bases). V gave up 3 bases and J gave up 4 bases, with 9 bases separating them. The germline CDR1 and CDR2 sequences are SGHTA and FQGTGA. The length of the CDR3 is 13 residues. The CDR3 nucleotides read TGTGCCAGCAGCTTTGACAGGTCCACTGAAGCTTTCTTT. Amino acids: CASSFDRSTEAFF. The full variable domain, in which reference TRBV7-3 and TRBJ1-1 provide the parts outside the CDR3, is GAGVSQTPSNKVTEKGKYVELRCDPISGHTALYWYRQSLGQGPEFLIYFQGTGAADDSGLPNDRFFAVRPEGSVSTLKIQRTERGDSAVYLCASSFDRSTEAFFGQGTRLTVV.

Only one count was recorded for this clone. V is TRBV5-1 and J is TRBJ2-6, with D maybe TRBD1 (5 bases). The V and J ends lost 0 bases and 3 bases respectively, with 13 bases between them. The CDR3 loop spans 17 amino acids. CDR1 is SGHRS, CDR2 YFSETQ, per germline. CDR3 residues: CASSLGDSLGGANVLTF. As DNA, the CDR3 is TGCGCCAGCAGCTTGGGCGACAGTCTTGGTGGGGCCAACGTCCTGACTTTC.